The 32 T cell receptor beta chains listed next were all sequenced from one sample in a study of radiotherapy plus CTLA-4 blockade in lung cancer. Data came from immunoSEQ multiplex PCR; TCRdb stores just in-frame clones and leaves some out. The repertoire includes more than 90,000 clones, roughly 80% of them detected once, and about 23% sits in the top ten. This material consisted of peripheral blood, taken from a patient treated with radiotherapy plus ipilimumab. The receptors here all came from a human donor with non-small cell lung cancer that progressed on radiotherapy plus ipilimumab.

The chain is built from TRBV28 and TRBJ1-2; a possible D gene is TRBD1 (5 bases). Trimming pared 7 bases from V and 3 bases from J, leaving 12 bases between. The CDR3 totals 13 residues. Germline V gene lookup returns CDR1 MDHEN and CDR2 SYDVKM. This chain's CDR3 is CASTEGRDYGYTF. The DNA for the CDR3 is TGTGCCAGCACCGAGGGACGGGACTATGGCTACACCTTC.

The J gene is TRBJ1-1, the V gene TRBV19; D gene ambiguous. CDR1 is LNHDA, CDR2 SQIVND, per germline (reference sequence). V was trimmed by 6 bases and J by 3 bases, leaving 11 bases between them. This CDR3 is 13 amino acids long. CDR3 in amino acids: CASSIRAYTEAFF. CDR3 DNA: TGTGCCAGTAGCATCCGGGCTTACACTGAAGCTTTCTTT. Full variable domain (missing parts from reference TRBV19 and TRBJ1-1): DGGITQSPKYLFRKEGQNVTLSCEQNLNHDAMYWYRQDPGQGLRLIYYSQIVNDFQKGDIAEGYSVSREKKESFPLTVTSAQKNPTAFYLCASSIRAYTEAFFGQGTRLTVV.

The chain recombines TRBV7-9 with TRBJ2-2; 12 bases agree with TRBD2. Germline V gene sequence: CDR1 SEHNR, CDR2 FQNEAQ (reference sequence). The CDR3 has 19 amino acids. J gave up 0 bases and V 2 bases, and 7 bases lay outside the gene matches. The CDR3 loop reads CASSLTLGLAGSNTGELFF. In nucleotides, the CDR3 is TGTGCCAGCAGCTTAACCTTGGGACTAGCGGGTTCGAACACCGGGGAGCTGTTTTTT.

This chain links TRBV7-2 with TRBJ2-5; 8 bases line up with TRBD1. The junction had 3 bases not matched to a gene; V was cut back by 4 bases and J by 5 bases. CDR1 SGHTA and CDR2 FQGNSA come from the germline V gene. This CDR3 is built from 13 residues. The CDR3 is CASSSYRGETQYF. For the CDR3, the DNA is TGTGCCAGCAGCTCCTACAGGGGGGAGACCCAGTACTTC.

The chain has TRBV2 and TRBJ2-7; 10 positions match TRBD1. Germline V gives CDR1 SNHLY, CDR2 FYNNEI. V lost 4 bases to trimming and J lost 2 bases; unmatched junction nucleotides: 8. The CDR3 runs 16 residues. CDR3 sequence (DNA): TGTGCCAGCAGTGCGGACCGGGACAGGGGCCCCTACGAGCAGTACGTC. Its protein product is CASSADRDRGPYEQYV.

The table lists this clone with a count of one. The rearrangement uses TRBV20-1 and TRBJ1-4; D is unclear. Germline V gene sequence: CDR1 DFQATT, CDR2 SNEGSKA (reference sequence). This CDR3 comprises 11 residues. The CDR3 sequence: CSYRLNEKLFF. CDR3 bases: TGCAGCTATAGGTTGAATGAAAAACTGTTTTTT.

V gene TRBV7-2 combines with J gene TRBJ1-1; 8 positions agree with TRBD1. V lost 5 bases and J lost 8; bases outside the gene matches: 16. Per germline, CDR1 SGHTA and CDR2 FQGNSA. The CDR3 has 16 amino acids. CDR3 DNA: TGTGCCAGCAGCCCCCGGGACAGGAGCCCTTTGGCGGAAGCTTTCTTT. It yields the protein CASSPRDRSPLAEAFF. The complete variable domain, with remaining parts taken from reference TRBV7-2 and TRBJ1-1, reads GAGVSQSPSNKVTEKGKDVELRCDPISGHTALYWYRQSLGQGLEFLIYFQGNSAPDKSGLPSDRFSAERTGGSVSTLTIQRTQQEDSAVYLCASSPRDRSPLAEAFFGQGTRLTVV.

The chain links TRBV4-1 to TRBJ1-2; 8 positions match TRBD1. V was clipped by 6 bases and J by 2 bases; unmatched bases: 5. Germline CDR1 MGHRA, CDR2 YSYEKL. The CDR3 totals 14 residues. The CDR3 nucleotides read TGCGCCAGCAGACAGACAGGGGCGAACTATGGCTACACCTTC. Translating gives CASRQTGANYGYTF.

The CDR3 region is CASSFFGVFNEKLFF. The CDR3 nucleotides read TGTGCCAGCAGCTTTTTTGGGGTTTTTAATGAAAAACTGTTTTTT. The rearrangement joins TRBV5-6 to TRBJ1-4, with D uncertain. Germline CDR1 SGHDT, CDR2 YYEEEE. V lost 2 bases and J 4 bases, leaving 12 bases between the germline ends. This CDR3 spans 15 amino acids.

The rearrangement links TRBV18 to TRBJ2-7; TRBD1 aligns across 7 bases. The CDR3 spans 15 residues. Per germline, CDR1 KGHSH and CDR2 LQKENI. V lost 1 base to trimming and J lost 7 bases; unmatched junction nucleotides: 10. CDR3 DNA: TGTGCCAGCTCACCACTAAGTGACAGGGCTAGGGAGCAGTACTTC. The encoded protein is CASSPLSDRAREQYF.

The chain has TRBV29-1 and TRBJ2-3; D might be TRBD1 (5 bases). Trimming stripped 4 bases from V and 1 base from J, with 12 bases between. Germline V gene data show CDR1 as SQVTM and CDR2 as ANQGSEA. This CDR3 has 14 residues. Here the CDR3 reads CSVGNPGRTDTQYF. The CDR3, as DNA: TGCAGCGTTGGGAATCCAGGGCGCACAGATACGCAGTATTTT.

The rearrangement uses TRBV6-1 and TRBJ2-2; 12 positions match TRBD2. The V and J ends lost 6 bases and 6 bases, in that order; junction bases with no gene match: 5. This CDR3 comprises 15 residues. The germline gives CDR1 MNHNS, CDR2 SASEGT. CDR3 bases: TGTGCCAGCAGCGACCTAGCGGGAGGGCCCGGGGAGCTGTTTTTT. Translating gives CASSDLAGGPGELFF.

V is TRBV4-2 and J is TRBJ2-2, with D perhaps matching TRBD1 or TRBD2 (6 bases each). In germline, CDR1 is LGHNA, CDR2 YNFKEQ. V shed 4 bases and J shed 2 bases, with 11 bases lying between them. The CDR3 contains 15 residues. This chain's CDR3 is CASSPPGANTGELFF. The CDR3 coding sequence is TGTGCCAGCAGCCCCCCGGGGGCAAACACCGGGGAGCTGTTTTTT.

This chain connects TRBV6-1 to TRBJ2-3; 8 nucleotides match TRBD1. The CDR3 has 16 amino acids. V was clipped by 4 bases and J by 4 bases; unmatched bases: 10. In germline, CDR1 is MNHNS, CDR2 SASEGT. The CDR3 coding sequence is TGTGCCAGCAGTGGACGACAGGACAGGGCTTCAGATACGCAGTATTTT. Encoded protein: CASSGRQDRASDTQYF.

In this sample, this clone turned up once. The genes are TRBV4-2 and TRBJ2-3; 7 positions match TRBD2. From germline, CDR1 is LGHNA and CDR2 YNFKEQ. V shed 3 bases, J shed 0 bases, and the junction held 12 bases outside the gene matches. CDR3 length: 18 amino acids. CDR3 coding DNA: TGTGCCAGCAGCCAGCTCCCAAACAGCGGGACTAGCACAGATACGCAGTATTTT. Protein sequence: CASSQLPNSGTSTDTQYF.

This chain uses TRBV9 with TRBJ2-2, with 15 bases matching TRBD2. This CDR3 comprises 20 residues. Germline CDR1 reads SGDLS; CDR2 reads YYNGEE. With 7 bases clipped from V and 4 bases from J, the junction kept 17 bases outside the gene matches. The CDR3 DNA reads TGTGCCAGCGGCTCTAACCCCGGGACTAGCGGGAGGTGGGGCACCGGGGAGCTGTTTTTT. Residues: CASGSNPGTSGRWGTGELFF.

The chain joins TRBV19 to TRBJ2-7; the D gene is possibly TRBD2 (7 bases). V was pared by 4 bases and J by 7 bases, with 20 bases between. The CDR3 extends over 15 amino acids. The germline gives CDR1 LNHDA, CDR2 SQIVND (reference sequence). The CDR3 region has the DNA TGTGCCAGTAGTAGGGGGCTAGCGGCCTTGGCAGAGCAGTACTTC. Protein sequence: CASSRGLAALAEQYF.

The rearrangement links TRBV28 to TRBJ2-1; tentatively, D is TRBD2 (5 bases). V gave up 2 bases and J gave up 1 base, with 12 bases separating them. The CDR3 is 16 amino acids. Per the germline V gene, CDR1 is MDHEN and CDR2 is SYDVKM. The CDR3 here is CASSLGGDGSYNEQFF. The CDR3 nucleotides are TGTGCCAGCAGTTTAGGAGGCGACGGGTCCTACAATGAGCAGTTCTTC. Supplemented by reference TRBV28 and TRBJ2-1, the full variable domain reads DVKVTQSSRYLVKRTGEKVFLECVQDMDHENMFWYRQDPGLGLRLIYFSYDVKMKEKGDIPEGYSVSREKKERFSLILESASTNQTSMYLCASSLGGDGSYNEQFFGPGTRLTVL.

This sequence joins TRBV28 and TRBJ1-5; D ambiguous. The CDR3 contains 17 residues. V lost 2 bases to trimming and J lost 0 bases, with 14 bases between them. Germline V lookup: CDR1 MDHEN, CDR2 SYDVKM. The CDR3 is CASSLDDTVYSNQPQHF. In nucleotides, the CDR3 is TGTGCCAGCAGTTTAGATGATACAGTCTATAGCAATCAGCCCCAGCATTTT.

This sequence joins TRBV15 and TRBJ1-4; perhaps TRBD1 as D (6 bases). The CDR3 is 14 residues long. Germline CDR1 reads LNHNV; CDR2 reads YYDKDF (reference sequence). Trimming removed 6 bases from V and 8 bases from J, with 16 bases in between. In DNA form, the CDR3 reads TGTGCCACCAGTCCTCCGGGGGCGAGCGAAAAACTGTTTTTT. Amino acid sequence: CATSPPGASEKLFF.

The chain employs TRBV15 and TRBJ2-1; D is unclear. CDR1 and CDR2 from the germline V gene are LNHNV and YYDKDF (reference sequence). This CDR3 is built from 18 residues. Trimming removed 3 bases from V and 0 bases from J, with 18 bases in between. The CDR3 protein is CATSRRKPQWGSYNEQFF. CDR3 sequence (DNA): TGTGCCACCAGCAGGAGGAAGCCCCAGTGGGGCTCCTACAATGAGCAGTTCTTC.

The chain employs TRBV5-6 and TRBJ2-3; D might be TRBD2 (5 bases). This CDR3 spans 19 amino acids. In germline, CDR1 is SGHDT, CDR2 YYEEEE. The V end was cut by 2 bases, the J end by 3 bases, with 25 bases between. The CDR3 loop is CASSLLDTSFLYATDTQYF. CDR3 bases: TGTGCCAGCAGCTTACTAGATACTAGTTTCCTTTACGCGACAGATACGCAGTATTTT.

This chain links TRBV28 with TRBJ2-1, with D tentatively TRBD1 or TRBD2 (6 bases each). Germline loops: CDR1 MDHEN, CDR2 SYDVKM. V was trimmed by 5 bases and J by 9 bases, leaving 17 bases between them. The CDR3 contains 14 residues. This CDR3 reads CASSPLGGGAEQFF. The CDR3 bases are TGTGCCAGCAGTCCCTTAGGGGGAGGTGCTGAGCAGTTCTTC.

CDR3: CASSFGGGPSNQPQHF. For the CDR3, the DNA is TGTGCCAGCAGTTTTGGCGGGGGACCTAGCAATCAGCCCCAGCATTTT. The chain recombines TRBV28 with TRBJ1-5; weak D call: TRBD1 (5 bases). Germline loops: CDR1 MDHEN, CDR2 SYDVKM. The V end lost 3 bases, the J end lost 0 bases, and 12 bases lay between the germline ends. This CDR3 is 16 amino acids long.

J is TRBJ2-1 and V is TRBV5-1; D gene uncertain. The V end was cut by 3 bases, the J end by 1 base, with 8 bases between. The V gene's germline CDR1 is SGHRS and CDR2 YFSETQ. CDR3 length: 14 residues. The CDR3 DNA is TGCGCCAGCAGCTCTGTAGGGTCCTACAATGAGCAGTTCTTC. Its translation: CASSSVGSYNEQFF.

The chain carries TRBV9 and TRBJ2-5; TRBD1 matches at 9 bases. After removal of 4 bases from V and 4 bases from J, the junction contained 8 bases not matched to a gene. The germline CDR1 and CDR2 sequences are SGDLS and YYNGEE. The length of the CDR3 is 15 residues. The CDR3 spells CASSPGQGRAETQYF. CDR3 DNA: TGTGCCAGCAGCCCCGGACAGGGGAGGGCAGAGACCCAGTACTTC.

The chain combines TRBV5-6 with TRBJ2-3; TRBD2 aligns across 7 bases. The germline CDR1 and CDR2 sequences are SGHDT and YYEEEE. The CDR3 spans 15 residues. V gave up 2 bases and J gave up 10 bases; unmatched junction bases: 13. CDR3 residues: CASSFQSAPGLPQYF. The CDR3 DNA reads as TGTGCCAGCAGCTTTCAATCCGCCCCGGGACTACCGCAGTATTTT.

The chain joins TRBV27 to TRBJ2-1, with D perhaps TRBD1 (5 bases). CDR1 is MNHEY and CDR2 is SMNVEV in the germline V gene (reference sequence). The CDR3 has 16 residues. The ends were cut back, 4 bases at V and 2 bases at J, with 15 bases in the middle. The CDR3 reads CASSSSPWTPYNEQFF. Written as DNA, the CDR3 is TGTGCCAGCAGTTCTTCCCCTTGGACACCCTACAATGAGCAGTTCTTC.

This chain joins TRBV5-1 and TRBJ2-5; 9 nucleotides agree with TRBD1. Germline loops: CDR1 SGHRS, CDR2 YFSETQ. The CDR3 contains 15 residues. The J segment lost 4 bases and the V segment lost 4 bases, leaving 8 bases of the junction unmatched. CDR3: CASSVTTGQGETQYF. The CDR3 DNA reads TGCGCCAGCAGCGTAACCACGGGACAGGGAGAGACCCAGTACTTC.

The CDR3 reads CASSSGQSTDTQYF. For the CDR3, the DNA is TGCGCCAGCAGTTCAGGACAGAGCACAGATACGCAGTATTTT. J is TRBJ2-3 and V is TRBV5-1; tentatively, D is TRBD1 (6 bases). This CDR3 is built from 14 residues. Trimming pared 5 bases from V and 0 bases from J, leaving 10 bases between. CDR1 is SGHRS and CDR2 is YFSETQ in the germline V gene.

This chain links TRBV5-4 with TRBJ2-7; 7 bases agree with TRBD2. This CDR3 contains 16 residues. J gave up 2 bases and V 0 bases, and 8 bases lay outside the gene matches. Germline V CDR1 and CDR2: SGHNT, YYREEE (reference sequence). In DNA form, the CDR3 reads TGTGCCAGCAGCTTGGGGGGGAGGGTTCGAGCCTACGAGCAGTACGTC. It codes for CASSLGGRVRAYEQYV.

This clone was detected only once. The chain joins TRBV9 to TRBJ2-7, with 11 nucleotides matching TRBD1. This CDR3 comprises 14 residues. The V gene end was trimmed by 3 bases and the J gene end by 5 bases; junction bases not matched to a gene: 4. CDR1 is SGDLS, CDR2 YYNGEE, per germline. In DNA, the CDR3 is TGTGCCAGCAGCGCGGGACAGGGGGTCGACGAGCAGTACTTC. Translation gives CASSAGQGVDEQYF.